Listed below are T cell receptor beta chains from one sample, sequenced in a study of cytomegalovirus exposure and HLA in healthy donors. This table comes from immunoSEQ multiplex PCR, and its TCRdb copy is limited to in-frame clones, with some not included. The table has under 200,000 clones, 65% to 85% seen once. The sequencing input was PBMCs. The receptor source for this set is a woman aged 50 to 60 in good health and CMV-seropositive. Both conserved end residues are part of each CDR3. D genes are given only for firm matches. Rows give clone size only sometimes, using once, few, many, or a class for an expanded clone.

j_call d_call clone_size v_call cdr3_length cdr3_nt cdr3_aa
TRBJ1-2 NA once TRBV6-5 16 TGTGCCAGCAGTTATGCCCGACAGTTCAGCCACTATGGCTACACCTTC CASSYARQFSHYGYTF
TRBJ1-6 NA NA TRBV11-3 14 TGTGCCAGCAGCTTAACTACTCGGGATTCACCCCTCCACTTT CASSLTTRDSPLHF
TRBJ2-7 TRBD2 medium-sized TRBV11-3 15 TGTGCCAGCAGCTTAACAGGACTAGCGGGCTACGAGCAGTACTTC CASSLTGLAGYEQYF
TRBJ1-2 TRBD1 NA TRBV18 17 TGTGCCAGCTCTCGTGAGGCCCCCGGGACAGGCAACTATGGCTACACCTTC CASSREAPGTGNYGYTF
TRBJ2-5 TRBD2 NA TRBV11-3 17 TGTGCCAGCAGCTCCCGGGGGAGTAGCGGGGGGGAAGAGACCCAGTACTTC CASSSRGSSGGEETQYF
TRBJ2-3 NA few TRBV5-1 16 TGCGCCAGCAGATCTTCTAGCAATTGGGGCACAGATACGCAGTATTTT CASRSSSNWGTDTQYF
TRBJ2-7 TRBD1 NA TRBV11-2 15 TGTGCCAGCAGCTCCAGGACAGGGAGCCCCTACGAGCAGTACTTC CASSSRTGSPYEQYF
TRBJ1-2 TRBD1 NA TRBV5-6 13 TGTGCCAGCATCGCACAGGGGGGCTATGGCTACACCTTC CASIAQGGYGYTF
TRBJ2-1 TRBD2 once TRBV5-4 13 TGTGCCATCTCCAGGCGGGGGGCCAGTGAGCAGTTCTTC CAISRRGASEQFF
TRBJ1-1 NA NA TRBV28 14 TGTGCCAGCAGTTTTAGGTTGAGGGCGGTGGCAGCTTTCTTT CASSFRLRAVAAFF
TRBJ1-2 NA NA TRBV7-2 16 TGTGCCAGCAGCTTAGACGGCGGGCGGAGATTCTATGGCTACACCTTC CASSLDGGRRFYGYTF
TRBJ2-7 TRBD1 NA TRBV30 14 TGTGCCTGGAGTGCCGGGACAGGAGTTTACGAGCAGTACTTC CAWSAGTGVYEQYF
TRBJ2-1 TRBD1 NA TRBV4-3 14 TGCGCCAGCAGCCAGCCGGGACAGGACAATGAGCAGTTCTTC CASSQPGQDNEQFF
TRBJ1-1 NA NA TRBV13 12 TGTGCCAGCAGCCCGGGGGGCACTGAAGCTTTCTTT CASSPGGTEAFF
TRBJ2-5 TRBD2 NA TRBV4-3 16 TGCGCCAGCAGCCAAGATACGCGGGAGGGCCGGGAGACCCAGTACTTC CASSQDTREGRETQYF
TRBJ1-1 TRBD1 NA TRBV10-3 15 TGTGCCAGCTTAGACCCGGGACAGGAGAACACTGAAGCTTTCTTT CASLDPGQENTEAFF
TRBJ1-1 NA NA TRBV29-1 12 TGCAGCGTCTTAGTGGGCCTTTCTCAAGCTTTCTTT CSVLVGLSQAFF
TRBJ2-7 NA NA TRBV27 13 TGTGCCAGCAGTTTAGAAAGCGGGTACGAGCAGTACTTC CASSLESGYEQYF
TRBJ2-1 TRBD2 NA TRBV11-2 13 TGTGCCAGCACCAGGACTAGTAGGCATGAGCAGTTCTTC CASTRTSRHEQFF
TRBJ2-3 TRBD2 NA TRBV9 15 TGTGCCAGCAGTAGGACTAGCGGGAGAGCGGATACGCAGTATTTT CASSRTSGRADTQYF
TRBJ2-5 NA NA TRBV5-1 16 TGCGCCAGCAGCTTGGATGCATGGGGCGCAGAAGAGACCCAGTACTTC CASSLDAWGAEETQYF
TRBJ2-3 NA NA TRBV30 13 TGTGCCTGGAATCCTAGCTTCGGAGATACGCAGTATTTT CAWNPSFGDTQYF
TRBJ1-1 NA NA TRBV5-1 15 TGCGCCAGCAGCTTGGATACAGGGAGTGTCACTGAAGCTTTCTTT CASSLDTGSVTEAFF
TRBJ2-3 NA once TRBV4-1 15 TGCGCCAGCAGCCTTCATCGGACTCGCACAGATACGCAGTATTTT CASSLHRTRTDTQYF
TRBJ1-1 NA NA TRBV23-1 14 TGCGCCAGCGTCACCCCAAGGGGGAACACTGAAGCTTTCTTT CASVTPRGNTEAFF
TRBJ2-7 NA NA TRBV2 17 NA CASSENLVGTGTIRRDF
TRBJ1-1 TRBD1 NA TRBV11-1 17 TGTGCCAGCAGCGCGCGACTGTGGGACAGGGGGCGAGGGGTAGCTTTCTTT CASSARLWDRGRGVAFF
TRBJ1-1 NA NA TRBV6-1 13 TGTGCCAGCAGAGCGGTCATGAACACTGAAGCTTTCTTT CASRAVMNTEAFF
TRBJ2-3 TRBD2 NA TRBV27 15 TGTGCCAGCAGTTTGGGCCGGGGGAGGGGAGATACGCAGTATTTT CASSLGRGRGDTQYF
TRBJ2-5 NA NA TRBV6-5 15 TGTGCCAGCAGTCCTCGGACGGCGAGGAGGGAGACCCAGTACTTC CASSPRTARRETQYF
TRBJ2-1 TRBD2 NA TRBV10-1 13 TGCGCCAGCAGTGAGTCGCGGGAGGGGGGGGAGTTCTTC CASSESREGGEFF
TRBJ2-3 TRBD2 few TRBV5-1 16 TGCGCCAGCAGCTTGGCATCCGGGACTAGTGCAGATACGCAGTATTTT CASSLASGTSADTQYF
TRBJ2-7 NA NA TRBV7-2 14 TGTGCCAGCAGCTTCAGACAGAGCTCCTACGAGCAGTACTTC CASSFRQSSYEQYF
TRBJ2-7 NA few TRBV4-3 15 TGCGCCAGCAGCCAAGAGTGGTTCAGGCATTACGAGCAGTACTTC CASSQEWFRHYEQYF
TRBJ2-5 TRBD2 few TRBV5-1 15 TGCGCCAGCAGCTTGGGCGGGAGCGGGGTTGAGACCCAGTACTTC CASSLGGSGVETQYF
TRBJ2-2 NA NA TRBV19 16 TGTGCCAGTTGGACGGGATTAGCCCCGGATACCGGGGAGCTGTTTTTT CASWTGLAPDTGELFF
TRBJ2-1 TRBD1 NA TRBV7-8 15 TGTGCCAGCAGCTTAGGACGGACAGGGGGCAATGAGCAGTTCTTC CASSLGRTGGNEQFF
TRBJ1-4 TRBD1 NA TRBV7-2 15 TGTGCCAGCAGGAGGGACAGGGAATCTAATGAAAAACTGTTTTTT CASRRDRESNEKLFF
TRBJ1-2 NA few TRBV28 15 TGTGCCAGCCGGCTAAGGGACAAACCTAACTATGGCTACACCTTC CASRLRDKPNYGYTF
TRBJ2-7 NA few TRBV7-8 14 TGTGCCAGCAGCTTGTCCGGCTCGGGGTACGAGCAGTACTTC CASSLSGSGYEQYF
TRBJ1-2 NA NA TRBV6-1 13 TGTGCCAGCAGTCTCAGGGAAGACTATGGCTACACCTTC CASSLREDYGYTF
TRBJ1-1 NA NA TRBV10-1 15 TGCGCCAGCAGTGGTCCGGGGAAGAGGGACACTGAAGCTTTCTTT CASSGPGKRDTEAFF